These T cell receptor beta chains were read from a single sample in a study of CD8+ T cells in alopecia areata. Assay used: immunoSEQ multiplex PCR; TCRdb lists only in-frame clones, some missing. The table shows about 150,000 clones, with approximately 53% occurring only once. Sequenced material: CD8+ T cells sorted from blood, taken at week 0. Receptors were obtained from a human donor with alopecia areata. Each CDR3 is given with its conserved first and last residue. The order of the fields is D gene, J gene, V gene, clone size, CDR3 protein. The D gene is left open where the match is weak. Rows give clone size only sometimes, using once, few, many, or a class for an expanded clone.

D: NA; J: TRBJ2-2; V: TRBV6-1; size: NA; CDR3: CASSDGHHTGELFF
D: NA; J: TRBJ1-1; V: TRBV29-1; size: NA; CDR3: CRWGAVDTEAFF
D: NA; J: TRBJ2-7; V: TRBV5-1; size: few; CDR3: CASSLEFSGTYEQYF
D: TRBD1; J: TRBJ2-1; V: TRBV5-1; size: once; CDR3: CASSTGQGFNEQFF
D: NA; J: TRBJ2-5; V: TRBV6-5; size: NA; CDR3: CASTQGETQYF
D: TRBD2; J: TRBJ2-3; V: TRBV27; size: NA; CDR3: CASSRTGTSAADTQYF
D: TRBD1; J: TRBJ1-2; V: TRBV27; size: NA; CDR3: CASSPETGMNYGYTF
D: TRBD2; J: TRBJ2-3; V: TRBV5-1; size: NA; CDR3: CASSPPGTSGTDTQYF
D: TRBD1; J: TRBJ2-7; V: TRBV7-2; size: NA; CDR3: CASRPQGDSGSYEQYF
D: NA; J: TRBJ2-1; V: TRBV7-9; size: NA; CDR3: CASRDSNYNEQFF
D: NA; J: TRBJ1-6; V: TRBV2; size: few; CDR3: CASSPGKGLNSPLHF
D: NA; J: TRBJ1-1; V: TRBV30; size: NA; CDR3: CAWSPPSNTEAFF
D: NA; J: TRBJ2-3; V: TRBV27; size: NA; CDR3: CASSASPDTQYF
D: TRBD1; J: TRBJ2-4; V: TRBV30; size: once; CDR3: CAWSPTGNIQYF
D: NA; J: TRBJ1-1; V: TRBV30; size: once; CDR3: CAWSELMNTEAFF
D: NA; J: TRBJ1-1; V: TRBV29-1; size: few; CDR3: CSAAGTTNGGEAFF